The rows below give T cell receptor beta chains drawn from one sample of a study of blood T cell repertoires in COVID-19. The table came from immunoSEQ multiplex PCR; TCRdb's copy has only in-frame clones and leaves some out. Of approximately 190,000 clones in the sample, around 84% were seen once. Source material: peripheral blood. Receptors originate from a human donor in a cohort sampled during active COVID-19. The conserved cysteine and the conserved F or W are not part of the CDR3 here.

TRBV9	TRBJ2-3	ASSVGSIHTDTQY
TRBV5-1	TRBJ2-3	ASSLSSGGAAVYTQY
TRBV24-1	TRBJ1-4	ATSDASGVGYEKLF
TRBV5-1	TRBJ2-1	ASSPGTSGSWRGNEQF
TRBV5-1	TRBJ1-1	ASSSGLAEAF
TRBV5-1	TRBJ1-2	ASSEGANYGYT
TRBV5-4	TRBJ1-2	ASSLVPGHKGYT
TRBV25-1	TRBJ1-6	ASIGRGNSPLH
TRBV9	TRBJ1-4	ASSESRGYGEKLF
TRBV6-5	TRBJ2-7	ASHLGLAGTGEQY
TRBV20-1	TRBJ1-2	SAREGRGYT
TRBV20-1	TRBJ2-7	SASIPVFYEQY
TRBV24-1	TRBJ2-3	ATIGQNSDTQY
TRBV6-5	TRBJ1-5	ASRQGDQPQH
TRBV3-1/TRBV3-2	TRBJ2-5	ASSQEGTRGETQY
TRBV5-1	TRBJ1-1	ASSFGDRGEAF
TRBV19	TRBJ2-5	ASSIDASGRTLRGTQY
TRBV9	TRBJ2-3	ASRPQELSTDTQY
TRBV19	TRBJ2-3	ASSGGYRARLDTQY
TRBV28	TRBJ1-6	ASSSLGVPYYNSPLH
TRBV7-9	TRBJ2-3	ASSLNRGNTDTQY
TRBV7-2	TRBJ1-2	ASRHKRGNGYT
TRBV7-2	TRBJ2-1	ASSLVGVNEQF
TRBV7-3	TRBJ2-1	ASSLNRYNEQF
TRBV4-1	TRBJ2-2	ASSHVRPGLVNTGELF
TRBV15	TRBJ1-2	ATSREGGAYGYT
TRBV21-1	TRBJ2-7	ASSKEVAEAYEQY
TRBV3-1/TRBV3-2	TRBJ2-5	ASAPSGGEETQY
TRBV3-1/TRBV3-2	TRBJ2-5	ASSHAQMRYQETQY
TRBV28	TRBJ2-5	ASMGRGPGKMYQETQY
TRBV4-2	TRBJ1-3	ASSPSGGPGNTIY
TRBV7-3	TRBJ2-3	ASSQQAGTDTQY
TRBV6-5	TRBJ1-4	ASSTTGVSSEKLF
TRBV19	TRBJ1-4	ASGQFATNEKLF
TRBV5-1	TRBJ1-1	ASSLAPRQGSEAF
TRBV5-5	TRBJ1-2	ASSFPYSGQTF
TRBV24-1	TRBJ2-5	ATSDFVGLDRQETQY
TRBV5-1	TRBJ2-5	ASSSYVSRGGETQY
TRBV5-1	TRBJ2-5	ASSLDSGAGETQY
TRBV5-1	TRBJ2-5	ASSFVAGAETQY
TRBV4-2	TRBJ2-7	ASSQDKGGGAGEMYEQY